This T cell receptor (beta chain) was sequenced in a study of early T cells in non-severe SARS-CoV-2 infection. The overall study: Sequencing targeted bulk RNA from unsorted whole blood, leaving chains unpaired.

In its sample, this clonotype was seen many times. The CDR3 consists of 13 residues. Germline CDR1 is DFQATT and CDR2 is SNEGSKA (reference sequence). V was shortened by 3 bases and J by 1 base, with 7 bases between the two germline ends. Unique molecular identifiers were added to individual cDNA molecules. TCRdb re-called the 5' RACE reads with MiXCR, one entry per CDR3 protein. In the table there are tens of thousands of distinct CDR3 sequences, 6.6% of which are singletons. The rearrangement joins TRBV20-1 to TRBJ1-3; D not resolved. The sequenced sample was whole blood, obtained at baseline. The receptor comes from an adult who was a healthcare worker with PCR-confirmed SARS-CoV-2 infection or an uninfected control (not recorded which). CDR3 nucleotides: TGCAGTGCTAGCATCGGGTCTGGAAACACCATATATTTT. As protein: CSASIGSGNTIYF.